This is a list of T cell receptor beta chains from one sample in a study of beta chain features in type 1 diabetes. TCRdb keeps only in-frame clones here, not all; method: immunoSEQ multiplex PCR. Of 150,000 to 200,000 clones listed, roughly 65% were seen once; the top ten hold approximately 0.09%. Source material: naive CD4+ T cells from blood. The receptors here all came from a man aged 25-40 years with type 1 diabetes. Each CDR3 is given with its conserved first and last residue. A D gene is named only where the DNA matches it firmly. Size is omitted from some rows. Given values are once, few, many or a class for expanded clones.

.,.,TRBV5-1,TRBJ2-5,CASSFGNRVQETQYF,TGCGCCAGCAGCTTTGGGAACAGGGTCCAAGAGACCCAGTACTTC
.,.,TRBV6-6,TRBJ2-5,CASSSQTETQYF,TGTGCCAGCAGTTCACAAACGGAGACCCAGTACTTC
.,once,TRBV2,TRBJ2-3,CASMADTQYF,TGTGCCAGCATGGCAGATACGCAGTATTTT
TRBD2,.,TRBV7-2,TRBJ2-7,CASSLDGRRDSEQYF,TGTGCCAGCAGCCTAGACGGGAGGAGGGACTCCGAGCAGTACTTC
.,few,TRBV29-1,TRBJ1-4,CSVVQDNEKLFF,TGCAGCGTCGTACAGGATAATGAAAAACTGTTTTTT
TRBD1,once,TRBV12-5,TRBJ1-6,CASARTGVNSPLHF,TGTGCTAGTGCGCGAACAGGGGTTAATTCACCCCTCCACTTT
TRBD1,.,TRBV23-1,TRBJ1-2,CASSRPGQNYGYTF,TGCGCCAGCAGTCGGCCGGGACAGAACTATGGCTACACCTTC
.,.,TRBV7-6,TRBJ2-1,CASSLGLPGNEQFF,TGTGCCAGCAGCTTGGGACTCCCAGGGAATGAGCAGTTCTTC
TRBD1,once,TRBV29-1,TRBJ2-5,CSERTGGVETQYF,TGCAGCGAAAGGACAGGGGGCGTGGAGACCCAGTACTTC
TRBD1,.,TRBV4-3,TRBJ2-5,CASSPGRTGRGETQYF,TGCGCCAGCAGCCCGGGAAGGACAGGCCGTGGCGAGACCCAGTACTTC
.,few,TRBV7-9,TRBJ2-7,CASSLRDEQYF,TGTGCCAGCAGCTTGAGGGACGAGCAGTACTTC
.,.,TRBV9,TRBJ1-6,CASSVEPQGFDSPLHF,TGTGCCAGCAGCGTAGAACCGCAGGGGTTCGATTCACCCCTCCACTTT
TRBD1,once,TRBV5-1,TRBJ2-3,CASSLGDRVTDTQYF,TGCGCCAGCAGCTTGGGAGACAGGGTCACAGATACGCAGTATTTT
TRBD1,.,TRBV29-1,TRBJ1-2,CSAPDRRTYGYTF,TGCAGCGCGCCGGACAGGCGGACCTATGGCTACACCTTC
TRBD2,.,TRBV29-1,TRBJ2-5,CSVVPAGGRTQYF,TGCAGCGTTGTCCCAGCGGGGGGGAGGACCCAGTACTTC
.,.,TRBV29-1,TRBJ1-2,CSVDKSGFYGYTF,TGCAGCGTTGATAAGTCAGGTTTCTATGGCTACACCTTC
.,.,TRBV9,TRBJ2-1,CASSPRWAGAYNEQFF,TGTGCCAGCAGCCCTCGGTGGGCGGGGGCATACAATGAGCAGTTCTTC
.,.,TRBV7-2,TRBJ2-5,CASNDQGRETQYF,TGTGCCAGCAACGACCAGGGGCGGGAGACCCAGTACTTC
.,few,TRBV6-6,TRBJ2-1,CASSSQDNEQFF,TGTGCCAGCAGTTCTCAGGACAATGAGCAGTTCTTC
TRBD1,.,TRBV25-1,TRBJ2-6,CASSVRQGLSSGANVLTF,TGTGCCAGCAGTGTTCGACAGGGGTTAAGCTCTGGGGCCAACGTCCTGACTTTC
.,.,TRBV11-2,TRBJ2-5,CASSLDFASQETQYF,TGTGCCAGCAGCTTAGATTTTGCCAGCCAAGAGACCCAGTACTTC
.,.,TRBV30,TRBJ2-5,CAWSLGETQYF,TGTGCCTGGAGTCTCGGGGAGACCCAGTACTTC
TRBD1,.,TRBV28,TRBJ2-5,CASSPGQGQETQYF,TGTGCCAGCAGTCCGGGACAGGGCCAAGAGACCCAGTACTTC
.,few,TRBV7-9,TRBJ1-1,CASSLVGREAFF,TGTGCCAGCAGCTTAGTGGGCCGGGAAGCTTTCTTT
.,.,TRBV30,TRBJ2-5,CALEWTVQETQYF,TGTGCCCTGGAGTGGACAGTACAAGAGACCCAGTACTTC
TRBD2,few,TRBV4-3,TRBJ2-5,CASSQTAGSGGPGETQYF,TGCGCCAGCAGCCAGACTGCAGGGAGCGGGGGGCCTGGTGAGACCCAGTACTTC
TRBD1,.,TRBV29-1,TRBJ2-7,CSVGQGISYEQYF,TGCAGCGTCGGACAGGGGATTTCCTACGAGCAGTACTTC
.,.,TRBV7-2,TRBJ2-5,CASSLQGIVLQETQYF,TGTGCCAGCAGCTTACAGGGAATCGTCCTCCAAGAGACCCAGTACTTC
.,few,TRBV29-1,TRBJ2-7,CSVRALNYEQYF,TGCAGCGTTCGGGCGCTCAACTACGAGCAGTACTTC
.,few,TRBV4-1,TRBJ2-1,CASSQDKRGRGNEQFF,TGCGCCAGCAGCCAAGATAAGAGGGGCCGGGGCAATGAGCAGTTCTTC
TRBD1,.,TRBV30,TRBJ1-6,CAWSRQGNSPLHF,TGTGCCTGGAGCCGACAGGGAAATTCACCCCTCCACTTT
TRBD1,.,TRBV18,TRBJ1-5,CASSPGTGSNQPQHF,TGTGCCAGCTCACCCGGGACAGGTAGCAATCAGCCCCAGCATTTT
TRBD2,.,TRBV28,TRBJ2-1,CASSLALAGASYNEQFF,TGTGCCAGCAGTTTAGCCCTAGCGGGGGCTTCCTACAATGAGCAGTTCTTC
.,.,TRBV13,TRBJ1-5,CASSSSGGNQPQHF,TGTGCCAGCAGCTCTTCGGGGGGCAATCAGCCCCAGCATTTT
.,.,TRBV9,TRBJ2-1,CASSVVGATTPNEQFF,TGTGCCAGCAGCGTAGTTGGGGCTACTACGCCCAATGAGCAGTTCTTC
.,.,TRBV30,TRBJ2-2,CAWIWGTGELFF,TGTGCCTGGATTTGGGGGACCGGGGAGCTGTTTTTT
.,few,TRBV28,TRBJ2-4,CASSPSTENIQYF,TGTGCCAGCAGCCCTTCGACAGAAAACATTCAGTACTTC
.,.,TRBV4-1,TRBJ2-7,CASSVPAAKSYEQYF,TGCGCCAGCAGCGTACCGGCGGCCAAATCCTACGAGCAGTACTTC
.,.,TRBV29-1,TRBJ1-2,CSVEMLGVSFGYTF,TGCAGCGTTGAAATGCTGGGAGTGTCTTTTGGCTACACCTTC
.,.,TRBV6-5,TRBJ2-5,CASSYRAEETQYF,TGTGCCAGCAGTTACAGGGCGGAAGAGACCCAGTACTTC
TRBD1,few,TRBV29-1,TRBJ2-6,CSVVQGYGANVLTF,TGCAGCGTTGTACAGGGGTACGGGGCCAACGTCCTGACTTTC
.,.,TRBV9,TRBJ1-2,CASSATGTNYGYTF,TGTGCCAGCAGCGCCACAGGGACCAACTATGGCTACACCTTC
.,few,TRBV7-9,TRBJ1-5,CASSLQGNQPQHF,TGTGCCAGCAGCTTACAGGGAAATCAGCCCCAGCATTTT
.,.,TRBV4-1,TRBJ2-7,CASSQDWRDHEQYF,TGCGCCAGCAGCCAAGATTGGAGGGACCACGAGCAGTACTTC
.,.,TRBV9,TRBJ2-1,CASSYRLVANNEQFF,TGTGCCAGCAGCTACCGACTAGTAGCAAACAATGAGCAGTTCTTC
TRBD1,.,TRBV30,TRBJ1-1,CACRTGGVNTEAFF,TGTGCCTGCCGGACAGGGGGAGTGAACACTGAAGCTTTCTTT
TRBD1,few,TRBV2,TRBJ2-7,CASSVGQGASYEQYF,TGTGCCAGCAGTGTGGGACAGGGAGCCTCCTACGAGCAGTACTTC
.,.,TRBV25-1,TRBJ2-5,CASSEAMGNLETQYF,TGTGCCAGCAGTGAGGCCATGGGCAACCTAGAGACCCAGTACTTC
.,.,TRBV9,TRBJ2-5,CASSVGARELRETQYF,TGTGCCAGCAGCGTAGGTGCCAGGGAATTGAGAGAGACCCAGTACTTC
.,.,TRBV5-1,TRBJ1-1,CASSLQGTEAFF,TGCGCCAGCAGCTTGCAGGGGACTGAAGCTTTCTTT
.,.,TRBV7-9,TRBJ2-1,CASTEWTFQFF,TGTGCCAGCACCGAGTGGACTTTTCAGTTCTTC
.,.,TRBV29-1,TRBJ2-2,CSVVGKKNTGELFF,TGCAGCGTCGTGGGAAAGAAGAACACCGGGGAGCTGTTTTTT
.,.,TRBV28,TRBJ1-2,CASSTMGAGYTF,TGTGCCAGCAGTACGATGGGGGCTGGCTACACCTTC